Sequencing of this TCR beta chain was carried out in a study of T cell repertoires in ileal Crohn's disease. Time point specified: neoterminal ileum biopsy at postoperative endoscopy, about 6 months after surgery. Some clones are missing from TCRdb's copy, which holds only in-frame ones; the method was immunoSEQ multiplex PCR. The table shows approximately 11,000 clones, with approximately 77% occurring only once. The V segment lost 0 bases and the J segment 3 bases; nucleotides outside the gene matches: 3. The CDR3 is 15 amino acids. Germline CDR1 reads SGHRS; CDR2 reads YFSETQ. The sample comprised ileal tissue. The chain uses TRBV5-1 and TRBJ2-7; 10 bases agree with TRBD2. This TCR was recovered from an adult with Crohn's disease. As DNA, the CDR3 is TGCGCCAGCAGCTTGGGGGGGACTAGCGTCTACGAGCAGTACTTC. Translation gives CASSLGGTSVYEQYF.